This T cell receptor beta chain is drawn from a study of T cell responses to AZD1222 COVID-19 vaccine. Notes on the study in general: Donors skewed white British and female; clonal diversity was possibly underestimated. Only after the peak T cell response were repertoires sampled. The span of vaccine-associated CD4 TCRs extended across spike, with dominance at 160-218 and 743-854. The study found Spike-specific TCR breadth and depth rose after two AZD1222 doses.

The protocol was immunoSEQ multiplex PCR, while the TCRdb copy is restricted to in-frame clones and leaves out a portion. The sample holds under 130,000 clones; over 80% are singletons and the top ten take 20% to 25%. Concerning this clone: Its antigen remains unidentified.

The V and J ends lost 7 bases and 2 bases, in that order; junction bases with no gene match: 9. This CDR3 comprises 15 residues. The germline gives CDR1 MDHEN, CDR2 SYDVKM. The V gene is TRBV28, the J gene TRBJ2-7; TRBD2 matches at 9 bases. The material sequenced was peripheral blood, taken on day 0 of AZD1222 vaccination. The clonotype was recovered from an adult in good health. CDR3 in amino acids: CASTPGASGTYEQYF. CDR3 sequence (DNA): TGTGCCAGCACCCCTGGGGCTAGCGGGACCTACGAGCAGTACTTC.